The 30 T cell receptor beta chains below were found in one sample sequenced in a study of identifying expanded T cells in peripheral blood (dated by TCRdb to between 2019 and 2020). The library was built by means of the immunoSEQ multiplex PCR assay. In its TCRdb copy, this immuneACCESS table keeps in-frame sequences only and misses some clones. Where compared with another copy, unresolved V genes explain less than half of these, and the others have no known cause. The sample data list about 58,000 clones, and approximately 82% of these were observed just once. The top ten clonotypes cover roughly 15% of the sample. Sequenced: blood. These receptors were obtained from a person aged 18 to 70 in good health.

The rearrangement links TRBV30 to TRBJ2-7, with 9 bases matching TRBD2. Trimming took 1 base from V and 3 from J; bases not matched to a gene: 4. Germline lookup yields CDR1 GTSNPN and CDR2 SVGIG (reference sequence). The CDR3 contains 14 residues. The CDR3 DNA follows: TGTGCCTGGAGTGGTAGCGGGAGCCTCTACGAGCAGTACTTC. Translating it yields CAWSGSGSLYEQYF.

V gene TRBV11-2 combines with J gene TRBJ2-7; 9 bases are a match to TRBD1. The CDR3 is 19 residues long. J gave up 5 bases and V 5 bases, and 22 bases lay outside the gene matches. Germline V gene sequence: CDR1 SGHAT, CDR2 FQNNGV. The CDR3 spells CASSLAGTGSPHGFDEQYV. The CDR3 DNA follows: TGTGCCAGCAGCCTAGCCGGGACAGGGAGTCCCCACGGTTTCGACGAGCAGTACGTC.

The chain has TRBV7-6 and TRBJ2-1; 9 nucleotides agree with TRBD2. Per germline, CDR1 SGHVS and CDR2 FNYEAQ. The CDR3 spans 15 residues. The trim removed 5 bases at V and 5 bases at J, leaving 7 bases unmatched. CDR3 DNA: TGTGCCAGCAGCCCTTGGGTAGCGGGGGACAATGAGCAGTTCTTC. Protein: CASSPWVAGDNEQFF.

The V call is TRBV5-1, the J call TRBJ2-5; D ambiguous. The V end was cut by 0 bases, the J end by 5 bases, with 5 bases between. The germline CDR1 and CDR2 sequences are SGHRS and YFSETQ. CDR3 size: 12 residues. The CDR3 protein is CASSLGRETQYF. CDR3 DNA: TGCGCCAGCAGCTTGGGTCGGGAGACCCAGTACTTC.

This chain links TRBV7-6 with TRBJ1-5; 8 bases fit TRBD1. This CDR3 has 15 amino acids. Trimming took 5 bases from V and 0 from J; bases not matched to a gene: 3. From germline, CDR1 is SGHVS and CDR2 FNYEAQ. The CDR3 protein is CASSLTGGSNQPQHF. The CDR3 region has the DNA TGTGCCAGCAGCCTAACAGGGGGTAGCAATCAGCCCCAGCATTTT.

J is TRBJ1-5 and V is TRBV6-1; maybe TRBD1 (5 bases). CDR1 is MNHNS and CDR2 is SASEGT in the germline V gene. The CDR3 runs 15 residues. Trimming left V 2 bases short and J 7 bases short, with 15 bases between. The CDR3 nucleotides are TGTGCCAGCAGTGAAAGGGGTCACAAAGAGCAGCCCCAGCATTTT. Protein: CASSERGHKEQPQHF.

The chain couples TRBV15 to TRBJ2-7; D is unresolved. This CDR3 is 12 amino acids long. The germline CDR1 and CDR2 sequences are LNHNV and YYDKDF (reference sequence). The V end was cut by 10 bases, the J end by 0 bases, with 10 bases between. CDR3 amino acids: CAIGYSSYEQYV. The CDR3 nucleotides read TGTGCCATCGGATACAGCTCCTACGAGCAGTACGTC.

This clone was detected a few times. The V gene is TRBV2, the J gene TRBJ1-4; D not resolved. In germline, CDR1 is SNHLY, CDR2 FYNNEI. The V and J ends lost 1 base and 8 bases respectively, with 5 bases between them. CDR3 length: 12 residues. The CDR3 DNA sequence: TGTGCCAGCAGTGAAGAAGGAGAAAAACTGTTTTTT. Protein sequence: CASSEEGEKLFF.

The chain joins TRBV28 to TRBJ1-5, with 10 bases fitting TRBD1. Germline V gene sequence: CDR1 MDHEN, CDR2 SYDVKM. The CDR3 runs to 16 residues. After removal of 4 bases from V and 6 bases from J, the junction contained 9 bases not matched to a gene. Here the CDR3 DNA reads TGTGCCAGCAGTTCCTATAGGACAGGGGGTAGTCAGCCCCAGCATTTT. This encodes CASSSYRTGGSQPQHF.

Here the CDR3 reads CASSSRDLRQFRNEQFF. The CDR3 DNA follows: TGTGCCAGCAGCTCTAGAGACCTCCGGCAATTCCGCAATGAGCAGTTCTTC. The chain couples TRBV11-2 to TRBJ2-1, with D hard to call. Trimming removed 4 bases at V and 6 bases at J, with 22 bases between. The germline V gene has CDR1 SGHAT and CDR2 FQNNGV. There are 17 residues in the CDR3.

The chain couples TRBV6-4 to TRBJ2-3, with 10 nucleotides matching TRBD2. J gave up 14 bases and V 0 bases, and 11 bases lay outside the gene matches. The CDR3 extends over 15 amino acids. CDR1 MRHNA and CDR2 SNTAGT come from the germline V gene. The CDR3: CASSDSGAGGARVYF. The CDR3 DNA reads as TGTGCCAGCAGTGACTCCGGAGCGGGGGGGGCCCGGGTGTATTTT.

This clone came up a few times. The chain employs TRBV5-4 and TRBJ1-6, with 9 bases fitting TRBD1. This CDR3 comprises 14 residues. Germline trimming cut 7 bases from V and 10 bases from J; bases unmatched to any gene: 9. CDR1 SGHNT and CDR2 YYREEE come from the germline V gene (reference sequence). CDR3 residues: CASGMDRGSSPLHF. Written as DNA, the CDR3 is TGTGCCAGCGGGATGGACAGGGGAAGCTCACCCCTCCACTTT.

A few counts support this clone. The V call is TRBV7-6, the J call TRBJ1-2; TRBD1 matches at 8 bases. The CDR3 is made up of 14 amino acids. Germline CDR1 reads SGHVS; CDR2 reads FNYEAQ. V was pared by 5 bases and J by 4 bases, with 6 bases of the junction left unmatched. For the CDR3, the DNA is TGTGCCAGCAGCCCCCGACAGGGGAGCTATGGCTACACCTTC. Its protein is CASSPRQGSYGYTF.

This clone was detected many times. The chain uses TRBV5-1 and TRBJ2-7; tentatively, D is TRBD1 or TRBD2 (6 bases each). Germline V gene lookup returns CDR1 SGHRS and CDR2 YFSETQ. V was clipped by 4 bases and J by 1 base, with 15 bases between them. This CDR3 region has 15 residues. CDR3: CASSKGGSDSYEQYF. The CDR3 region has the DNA TGCGCCAGCAGCAAAGGGGGGAGCGATTCCTACGAGCAGTACTTC.

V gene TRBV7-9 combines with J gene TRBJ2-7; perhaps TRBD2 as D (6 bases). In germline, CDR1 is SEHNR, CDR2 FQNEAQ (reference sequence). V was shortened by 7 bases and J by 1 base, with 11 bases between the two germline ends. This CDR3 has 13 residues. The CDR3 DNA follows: TGTGCCAGCACCAATGGAGGGTCCTACGAGCAGTACTTC. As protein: CASTNGGSYEQYF.

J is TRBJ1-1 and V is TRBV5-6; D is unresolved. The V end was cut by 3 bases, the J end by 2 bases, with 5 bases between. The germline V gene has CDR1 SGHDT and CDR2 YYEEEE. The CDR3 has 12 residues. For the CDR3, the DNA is TGTGCCAGCAGCTCCCAAAACACTGAAGCTTTCTTT. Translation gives CASSSQNTEAFF.

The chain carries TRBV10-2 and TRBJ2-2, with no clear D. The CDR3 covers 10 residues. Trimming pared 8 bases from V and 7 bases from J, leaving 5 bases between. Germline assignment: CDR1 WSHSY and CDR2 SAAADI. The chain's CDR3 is CASLHGELFF. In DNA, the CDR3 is TGCGCCAGCCTACACGGGGAGCTGTTTTTT.

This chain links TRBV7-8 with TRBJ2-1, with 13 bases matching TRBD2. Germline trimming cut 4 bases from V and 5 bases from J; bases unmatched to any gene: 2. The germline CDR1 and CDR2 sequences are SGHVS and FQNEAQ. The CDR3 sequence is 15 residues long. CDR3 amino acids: CASSSGTSGNNEQFF. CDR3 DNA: TGTGCCAGCAGCTCCGGGACTAGCGGGAACAATGAGCAGTTCTTC. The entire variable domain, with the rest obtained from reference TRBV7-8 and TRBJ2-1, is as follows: GAGVSQSPRYKVAKRGQDVALRCDPISGHVSLFWYQQALGQGPEFLTYFQNEAQLDKSGLPSDRFFAERPEGSVSTLKIQRTQQEDSAVYLCASSSGTSGNNEQFFGPGTRLTVL.

CDR3 region: CASSADRSYEQYF. Here the CDR3 DNA reads TGTGCCAGTAGTGCGGACAGGAGCTACGAGCAGTACTTC. This chain joins TRBV19 and TRBJ2-7, with 7 bases matching TRBD1. This CDR3 has 13 residues. In germline, CDR1 is LNHDA, CDR2 SQIVND (reference sequence). Trimming cost V 5 bases and J 3 bases; bases outside gene matches: 4.

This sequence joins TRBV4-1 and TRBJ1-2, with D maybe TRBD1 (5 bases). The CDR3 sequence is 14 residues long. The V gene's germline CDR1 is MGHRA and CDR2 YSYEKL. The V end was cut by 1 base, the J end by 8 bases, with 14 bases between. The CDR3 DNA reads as TGCGCCAGCAGCCAAGCCTGGGGGGTTGGCGGCTACACCTTC. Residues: CASSQAWGVGGYTF.

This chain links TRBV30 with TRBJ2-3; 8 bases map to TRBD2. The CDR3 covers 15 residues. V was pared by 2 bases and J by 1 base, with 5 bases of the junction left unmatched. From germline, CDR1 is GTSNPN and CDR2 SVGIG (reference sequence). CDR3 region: CAWSIGGAGTDTQYF. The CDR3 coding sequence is TGTGCCTGGAGTATCGGGGGGGCGGGCACAGATACGCAGTATTTT.

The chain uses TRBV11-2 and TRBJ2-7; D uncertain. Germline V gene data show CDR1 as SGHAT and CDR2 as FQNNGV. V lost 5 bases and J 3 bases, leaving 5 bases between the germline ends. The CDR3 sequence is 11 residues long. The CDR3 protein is CASSIYYEQYF. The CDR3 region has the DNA TGTGCCAGCAGCATATACTACGAGCAGTACTTC.

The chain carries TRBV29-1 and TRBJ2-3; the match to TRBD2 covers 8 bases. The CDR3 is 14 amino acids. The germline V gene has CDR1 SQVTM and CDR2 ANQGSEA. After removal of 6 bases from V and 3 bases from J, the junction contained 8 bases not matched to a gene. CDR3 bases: TGCAGCGTGTCCGGGGGGGAAGGGACAGATACGCAGTATTTT. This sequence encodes CSVSGGEGTDTQYF.

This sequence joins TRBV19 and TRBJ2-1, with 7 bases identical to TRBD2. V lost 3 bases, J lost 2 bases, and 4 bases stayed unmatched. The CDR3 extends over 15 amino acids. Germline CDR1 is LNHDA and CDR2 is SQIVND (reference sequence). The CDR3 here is CASSMSGNPYNEQFF. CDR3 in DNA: TGTGCCAGTAGTATGAGCGGGAACCCCTACAATGAGCAGTTCTTC.

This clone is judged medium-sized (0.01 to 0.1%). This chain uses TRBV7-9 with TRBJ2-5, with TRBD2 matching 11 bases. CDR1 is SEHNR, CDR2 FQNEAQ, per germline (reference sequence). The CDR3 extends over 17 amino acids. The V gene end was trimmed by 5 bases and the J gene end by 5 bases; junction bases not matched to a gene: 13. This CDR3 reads CASSPRTSGFYGETQYF. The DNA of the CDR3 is TGTGCCAGCAGCCCCCGGACTAGCGGGTTTTACGGGGAGACCCAGTACTTC.

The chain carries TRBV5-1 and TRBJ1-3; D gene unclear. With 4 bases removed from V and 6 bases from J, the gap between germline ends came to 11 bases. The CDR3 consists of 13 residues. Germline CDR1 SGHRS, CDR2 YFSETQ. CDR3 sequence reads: CASSQRPENTIYF. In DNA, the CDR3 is TGCGCCAGCAGCCAACGGCCAGAAAACACCATATATTTT.

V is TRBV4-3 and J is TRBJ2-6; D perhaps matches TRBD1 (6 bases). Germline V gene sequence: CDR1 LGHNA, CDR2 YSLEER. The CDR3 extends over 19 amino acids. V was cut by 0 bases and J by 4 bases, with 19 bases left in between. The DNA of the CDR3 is TGCGCCAGCAGCCAAGAATACGGTAGGGGGTTGAGAGGGGCCAACGTCCTGACTTTC. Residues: CASSQEYGRGLRGANVLTF.

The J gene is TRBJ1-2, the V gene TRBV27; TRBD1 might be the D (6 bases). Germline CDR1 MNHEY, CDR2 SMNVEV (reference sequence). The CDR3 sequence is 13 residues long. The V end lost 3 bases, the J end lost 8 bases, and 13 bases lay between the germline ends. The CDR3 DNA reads TGTGCCAGCAGTTTTTCTGGGGGCCGGGGCTACACCTTC. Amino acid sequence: CASSFSGGRGYTF.

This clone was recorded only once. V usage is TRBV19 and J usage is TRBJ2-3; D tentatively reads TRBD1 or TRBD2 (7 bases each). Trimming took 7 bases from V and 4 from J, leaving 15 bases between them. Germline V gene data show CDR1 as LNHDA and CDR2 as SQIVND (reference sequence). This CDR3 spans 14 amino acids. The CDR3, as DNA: TGTGCCAGTATGAGGCAGGGGGGGTCAGATACGCAGTATTTT. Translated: CASMRQGGSDTQYF.

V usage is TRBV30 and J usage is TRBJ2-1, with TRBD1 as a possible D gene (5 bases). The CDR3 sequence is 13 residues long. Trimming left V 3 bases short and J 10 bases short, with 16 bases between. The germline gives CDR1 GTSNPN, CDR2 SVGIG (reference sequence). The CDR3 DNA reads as TGTGCCTGGAGCGCCCAGGGTTATGTGGAGCAGTTCTTC. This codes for CAWSAQGYVEQFF.